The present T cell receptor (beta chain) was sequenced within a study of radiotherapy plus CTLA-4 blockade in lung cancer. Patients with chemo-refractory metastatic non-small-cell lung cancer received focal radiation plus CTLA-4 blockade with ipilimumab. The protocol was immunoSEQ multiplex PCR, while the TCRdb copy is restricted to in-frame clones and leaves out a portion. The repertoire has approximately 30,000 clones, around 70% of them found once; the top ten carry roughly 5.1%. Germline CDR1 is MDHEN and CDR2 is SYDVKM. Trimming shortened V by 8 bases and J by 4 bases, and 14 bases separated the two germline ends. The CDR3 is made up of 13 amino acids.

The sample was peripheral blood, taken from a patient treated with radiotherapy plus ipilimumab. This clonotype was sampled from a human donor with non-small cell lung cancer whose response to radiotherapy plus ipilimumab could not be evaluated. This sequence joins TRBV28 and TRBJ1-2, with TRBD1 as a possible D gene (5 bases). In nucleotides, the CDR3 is TGTGCCAGCCGCCCGGGGGGTTTCTATGGCTACACCTTC. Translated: CASRPGGFYGYTF.